The entry below describes one T cell receptor beta chain. What it recognizes is unknown. Trimming shortened V by 2 bases and J by 4 bases, and 6 bases separated the two germline ends. The CDR3 has 13 residues. CDR1 is WSHSY, CDR2 SAAADI, per germline. This record comes from a study of cytomegalovirus exposure and HLA in healthy donors. General study points: Segments of the TCR beta V type were, in most cases, productive about 87% or about 30% of the time in an earlier analysis. In a later analysis, TCR beta V- and J-gene trimming showed a link to a missense DCLRE1C variant. Certain sequence variants were highly shared and formed a cluster, and this cluster was likely a sequencing artifact.

The PCR employed 60 Vbeta primers together with 13 Jbeta primers. Here immunoSEQ multiplex PCR was the method, and the copy in TCRdb shows in-frame clones only, minus some. The specimen's table records 35,000 to 45,000 clones. V is TRBV10-2 and J is TRBJ1-5; D remains ambiguous. The sequenced sample was PBMCs. The clonotype was recovered from a male donor in good health and CMV-seronegative. The CDR3: CASSERENQPQHF. The CDR3 DNA reads TGCGCCAGCAGTGAGCGGGAAAATCAGCCCCAGCATTTT.